This T cell receptor (beta chain) was sequenced in a study of T cells after yellow fever vaccination. General observations from the study: After the booster, about 95% of CD4 and approximately 87% of CD8 primary-response clones were re-detected. A small share of clonotypes appeared in both CD4 and CD8 compartments.

TCRdb used MiXCR to reprocess the 5' RACE reads, holding one entry per CDR3 protein. This table holds a few hundred thousand distinct CDR3 sequences, 3.5% to 4.5% found once. V gave up 0 bases and J gave up 6 bases, with 9 bases separating them. The germline gives CDR1 SGHRS, CDR2 YFSETQ. CDR3 size: 13 residues. A word on this clonotype: The antigen remains unidentified.

The rearrangement joins TRBV5-1 to TRBJ1-1, with a weak D call TRBD1 (6 bases). This clonotype originated in a man aged 18 to 29 who received the YFV17D yellow fever vaccine. Material: PBMCs, obtained 15 days after the yellow fever booster vaccination. CDR3 loop: CASSLAGAAEAFF. The CDR3 DNA reads TGCGCCAGCAGCTTGGCGGGGGCGGCTGAAGCTTTCTTT.